The present T cell receptor (beta chain) was sequenced within a study of regulatory T cells in long-lasting Graves disease (dated by TCRdb to 2020 to 2022). For context, the study as a whole: Patients with newly diagnosed Graves' disease had been on antithyroid drugs for under 3 months. Peripheral blood TCR sequencing and RNA sequencing compared persistent Graves' disease patients with newly diagnosed Graves' disease patients. The study took place in China and was registered as a clinical trial. A total of about 33 samples underwent TCR sequencing: around 13 from persistent and roughly 20 from newly diagnosed Graves' disease patients. Points the paper makes about the study in general: Sequencing and analysis were restricted to the TCR beta chain. Compared with newly diagnosed patients, patients with persistent Graves' disease had lower TCR Shannon entropy and fewer highly expanded clones, which suggests clonal expansion. The authors acknowledged the small sample size as a limitation that may reduce accuracy. More public clonotypes were shared among persistent patients (over 2,500) than among newly diagnosed patients (over 900). Only peripheral blood was studied, because thyroid tissue, the primary lesion, was inaccessible. Persistent disease showed preferential use of TRBV28, TRBJ1-2 and TRBJ2-5, whereas newly diagnosed disease favored TRBV20-1 and TRBJ2-1.

Turning to this clonotype: Its binding antigen is unknown. No per-base quality is available; no much larger clone lies one base away.

What the time point label conveys for this sample: newly diagnosed GD, antithyroid drugs for less than 3 months. RNA was extracted from PBMCs in TRIzol for both TCR sequencing and RNA sequencing. The diagnosis of Graves' disease was made according to American Thyroid Association guidelines. Recruitment of patients was carried out at an endocrinology department in Xi'an, China. Each patient gave 9 to 10 milliliters of peripheral blood, collected in an EDTA anticoagulant tube. Ficoll Paque Plus density gradient separation was used to isolate PBMCs, and no further T cell sorting was done. An Agilent 2100 Bioanalyzer and agarose gel were used to assess RNA quality, and a NanoDrop 2000 was used to measure RNA concentration. Counted from cysteine to phenylalanine, this CDR3 has 15 amino acids. This entry keeps only the CDR3 DNA: 45 bases, framed from base 1. CDR1 is given as GTSNPN and CDR2 as SVGIG, both from the germline V gene (reference sequence). V lost 0 bases and J lost 9 bases, and the count of bases not matched to a germline gene is 10.

Libraries were constructed by multiplex PCR. For sequencing, an Illumina HiSeq 4000 was employed. TCR beta libraries were built with iRepertoire HTBI primers and Arm-PCR amplification of CDR3 regions. Gel purification was performed on PCR products prior to sequencing. Regarding the original processing steps: Gene usage analysis of CDR3 amino acid clonotypes relied on the roughly 67 TRBV and more than twelve TRBJ segments identified across samples. COPE and FqMerger were used to merge filtered high-quality paired reads into contigs. BLAST was used to align contigs to IMGT TRBV, TRBD and TRBJ reference genes, and CDR3 was defined according to IMGT. Any clonotype with a frequency above 0.1% was counted as a highly expanded clone. Shannon entropy served as the measure of repertoire diversity, while the Gini coefficient captured V-J evenness. Clonotypes shared by more than one individual were considered public. TCRdb redid the processing of the public reads, applying fastp at Q25 and MiXCR, and retained in-frame beta chains. Each entry is one CDR3 protein sequence, shown with its most common DNA and genes. In this record, the V and J calls reflect TCRdb's handling and not the investigators' own analysis. The table for this sample lists 550,000 or so distinct CDR3 sequences; around 11% of them were counted only once. Together, the top ten hold over 7% of the sample.

The same data also contributed to another study, on T cells in Graves' hyperthyroidism and ophthalmopathy. Looking at the second paper: Stable Graves' hyperthyroidism was defined as no progression to ophthalmopathy during 18 months of follow-up. Hyperthyroidism patients were newly diagnosed, with disease duration under 2 months, and aged 18 to 65 years. Exclusion was applied to patients with uncontrolled infections, other autoimmune diseases, pregnancy or lactation. Diagnoses were based on clinical symptoms, serum thyroxine and TRAb, thyroid ultrasound and orbital computed tomography. The first round of RT-PCR for the TCR CDR3 was performed with the HTBI primer set and the Qiagen OneStep RT-PCR kit. Most expanded thyroid clonotypes (frequency above 0.001) were also found in blood, which suggests that blood repertoires may mirror thyroid immune responses. Ophthalmopathy was separated from stable hyperthyroidism by a 13 V-J signature model, with approximately 90% sensitivity and roughly 81% specificity obtained in cross-validation and 80%/75% obtained in testing. In validation, progression to ophthalmopathy was predicted by the model with 70.59% sensitivity and 72.22% specificity, a median of 6.5 months before onset. To identify distinguishing TCR V-J signatures, a discovery cohort of 90 to 100 patients was used, comprising 43 with Graves' ophthalmopathy and 57 with stable Graves' hyperthyroidism. Prospective prediction of ophthalmopathy was tested in an independent validation cohort of 18 to 20 hyperthyroidism patients and some 17 patients who later progressed to ophthalmopathy. The approximately 95 discovery patients were divided at random into training and test sets in a 7:3 ratio. The study also compared thyroid tissue and blood T-cell repertoires from roughly six Graves' hyperthyroidism patients. Once sampling was done, hyperthyroidism patients were given methimazole at a starting dose of 30 mg daily, whereas ophthalmopathy patients were given high-dose intravenous methylprednisolone. Libraries were constructed in a second round of multiplex PCR, after which size selection and purification were performed. Libraries were sequenced paired-end with 100 bp reads on an Illumina HiSeq2000. SOAPnuke was used to process the raw data, throwing out any read that contained adapters or uncalled bases, had a mean Phred below 15, or lacked an exact constant-primer or identifier match. High-quality paired reads were merged with COPE v1.2.5, and unique nucleotide sequences were defined as clonotypes. MiTCR v1.1 was used to align the clonotypes against IMGT TRBV, TRBD and TRBJ reference segments. The analysis included only V-J combinations with a frequency above 0.0001, which together covered 99% to 99.2% of the repertoires. The TCS score was defined as the ratio of F50 (clonal expansion) to E x V (chaos), calculated using BLOSUM62-based TCRdist between CDR3 peptides within each V-J. Welch's t-statistics and random forest reduced roughly 500 V-J features to 13, which were used in a naive Bayes classifier (R e1071). No statistical method was used to fix the sample size in advance, and group allocation was not hidden from the investigators. The paper reports TCR Vbeta CDR3 sequencing of some 140 peripheral blood samples: under 45 ophthalmopathy, fewer than 80 hyperthyroidism and 17 progressor patients.

This TCR came from a woman aged 25 to 45 with Graves disease. Donor details come from another sample of the same person, matched by shared clones. The chain employs TRBV30 and TRBJ2-1; 8 bases in the junction line up with TRBD2. This specimen was peripheral blood mononuclear cells (PBMCs), taken at new diagnosis, from a patient treated with antithyroid drugs. Here is the DNA: TGTGCCTGGAGTGTACGTCCTAGCGGGTGGGGTGAGCAGTTCTTC. This encodes CAWSVRPSGWGEQFF.